In this sample, the clone carrying this T cell receptor (beta chain) is medium-sized. Its antigen is unidentified. These data belong to a study of a mutant IDH1 vaccine in newly diagnosed glioma. About the research overall: Vaccines were first given 4-6 weeks after radiotherapy alone, or with temozolomide cycles. Prior therapy was radiotherapy, temozolomide, or both; most received both.

Sequencing used immunoSEQ multiplex PCR; TCRdb keeps in-frame clones, though not all of them. The sample shows about 29,000 clones, roughly four fifths of them seen only once. Documented time point: week 35, safety follow-up. Doses comprised 300 ug of mutant IDH1 20-mer peptide each, plus topical imiquimod. The CDR3 sequence is 14 residues long. V was trimmed by 0 bases and J by 6 bases, leaving 11 bases between them. CDR1 and CDR2 from the germline V gene are LGHNA and YSLEER. The sequencing here drew on PBMCs, taken from a glioma patient whose treatment included an IDH1 peptide vaccine. The chain carries TRBV4-3 and TRBJ1-2, with no clear D. The TCR was taken from a man aged 45-65 years with glioma. CDR3 nucleotide sequence: TGCGCCAGCAGCCAAGATCGGTCCGGGAATGGCTACACCTTC. This sequence encodes CASSQDRSGNGYTF.